The rows below give T cell receptor beta chains drawn from one sample of a study of radiation and T cells in renal cell carcinoma. Profiling relied on immunoSEQ multiplex PCR, and the TCRdb table lists in-frame clones only, not all of them. The table lists about 150,000 clones, 88% of them singletons. Specimen: blood, collected from a patient whose treatment included radiotherapy and nephrectomy. The receptors stem from a woman aged 70 to 79 with renal cell carcinoma. Both conserved end residues are part of each CDR3. The order of the fields is clone size, D gene, J gene, V gene, CDR3 DNA, CDR3 protein. A D gene is named only where the DNA matches it firmly. Part of the rows lack a size; the others show once, few, many or a class for expanded clones.

>.|.|TRBJ1-4|TRBV19
TGTGCCAGTACTCCCCGGATCGACCGCTTAAGGGAAAAACTGTTTTTT
CASTPRIDRLREKLFF
>.|.|TRBJ2-1|TRBV7-2
TGTGCCAGCAGTCGCGGAAGCTATGAGCAGTTCTTC
CASSRGSYEQFF
>.|.|TRBJ1-2|TRBV13
TGTGCCAGCAGCTTAGGCTCCGGGCGGACAGATGGCTACACCTTC
CASSLGSGRTDGYTF
>.|.|TRBJ1-2|TRBV7-9
TGTGCCAGCAGCTTAGCGACGGCAGGGATCGGCTACACCTTC
CASSLATAGIGYTF
>.|.|TRBJ2-5|TRBV11-1
TGTGCCAGCAGCTTAATGCGGGTTGGGGGCGTAGAGACCCAGTACTTC
CASSLMRVGGVETQYF
>.|.|TRBJ2-3|TRBV30
TGTGCCTGGAGTCCCGGGACCCTAGGGACAGATACGCAGTATTTT
CAWSPGTLGTDTQYF
>.|.|TRBJ2-5|TRBV30
TGTGCCGGGAGTGGACACAGACAAGAGACCCAGTACTTC
CAGSGHRQETQYF
>.|.|TRBJ2-6|TRBV30
TGTGCCTGGAGTGTACGGGGTAGCTCTGGGGCCAACGTCCTGACTTTC
CAWSVRGSSGANVLTF
>.|.|TRBJ2-7|TRBV11-2
TGTGCCAGCAGCTGGGGACAAGTGGGGACCTACGAGCAGTACTTC
CASSWGQVGTYEQYF
>.|.|TRBJ2-6|TRBV19
TGTGCCAGTAGTATCACTAAAACCCCCTCTGGGGCCAACGTCCTGACTTTC
CASSITKTPSGANVLTF
>.|.|TRBJ2-3|TRBV30
TGTGCCTGGGGGCCAGGTGGAGCAGATACGCAGTATTTT
CAWGPGGADTQYF
>.|.|TRBJ1-2|TRBV27
TGTGCCAGCAGTGATCGTGCCCAGGGAGGCTACACCTTC
CASSDRAQGGYTF
>.|.|TRBJ2-5|TRBV28
TGTGCCAGCAGCGGACAGCAAGAGACCCAGTACTTC
CASSGQQETQYF
>.|.|TRBJ2-7|TRBV7-3
TGTGCCAGCAGCGTATCGGGACTGACATCCTACGAGCAGTACTTC
CASSVSGLTSYEQYF
>.|.|TRBJ1-5|TRBV19
TGTGCCAGTAGTATAGTAGGTAATAGCAATCAGCCCCAGCATTTT
CASSIVGNSNQPQHF
>.|TRBD2|TRBJ2-2|TRBV5-1
TGCGCCAGCAGCTTAAGCGGGGGGAACACCGGGGAGCTGTTTTTT
CASSLSGGNTGELFF
>.|TRBD2|TRBJ2-3|TRBV6-4
TGTGCCAGCAGTGACCAGCGGGGGATTAGCACAGATACGCAGTATTTT
CASSDQRGISTDTQYF
>.|.|TRBJ1-5|TRBV5-1
TGCGCCAGCAGCTTCGGGTTCGATAGCAATCAGCCCCAGCATTTT
CASSFGFDSNQPQHF
>.|.|TRBJ1-5|TRBV18
TGTGCCAGCTCACCGGGACAAAATCAGCCCCAGCATTTT
CASSPGQNQPQHF
>.|.|TRBJ1-1|TRBV19
TGTGCCAGTAGTCCCAGCAGGGTTTCTCTCACTGAAGCTTTCTTT
CASSPSRVSLTEAFF
>.|.|TRBJ2-7|TRBV7-2
TGTGCCAGCAGCTTAGCTACCCGACCGAGCTCCTACGAGCAGTACTTC
CASSLATRPSSYEQYF
>once|.|TRBJ1-1|TRBV28
TGTGCCAGCAGTTTTAGGGGCACTGAAGCTTTCTTT
CASSFRGTEAFF